The 32 T cell receptor beta chains below all came from one sample that was sequenced in a study of blood T cell repertoires in COVID-19. Produced via immunoSEQ multiplex PCR; TCRdb's table is partial and in-frame only. Here the sample spans a few hundred thousand clones, 86% being singletons. The sample taken for sequencing was peripheral blood. The receptors shown here come from a woman aged 25 to 39 with active or convalescent COVID-19.

This sequence joins TRBV7-2 and TRBJ1-1, with TRBD1 matching over 7 bases. The CDR3 is 13 amino acids. V shed 7 bases and J 11 bases; nucleotides not matched to a gene: 13. The germline V gene has CDR1 SGHTA and CDR2 FQGNSA. The CDR3 DNA follows: TGTGCCAGCAAATTTGACAGGGACGAGGAGGCTTTCTTT. Translated, it gives CASKFDRDEEAFF.

The chain joins TRBV6-5 to TRBJ1-6, with 7 nucleotides matching TRBD1. CDR3 size: 14 residues. Germline CDR1 and CDR2: MNHEY and SVGAGI. V gave up 4 bases and J gave up 9 bases; unmatched junction bases: 6. The CDR3 loop reads CASSFGQESSPLHF. The CDR3 DNA reads as TGTGCCAGCAGTTTTGGACAGGAAAGTTCACCCCTCCACTTT.

CDR3 nucleotide sequence: TGTGCCAGCAGTTACGCGAGCCCCCCAGGGAACTATGGCTACACCTTC. Its translation is CASSYASPPGNYGYTF. The rearrangement links TRBV6-6 to TRBJ1-2, with D perhaps TRBD1 (5 bases). V was pared by 2 bases and J by 2 bases, with 15 bases between. CDR3 size: 16 residues. The germline V gene encodes CDR1 MNHNY and CDR2 SVGAGI (reference sequence).

The chain couples TRBV29-1 to TRBJ1-2; TRBD1 matches 12 bases. The CDR3 runs 13 residues. Germline CDR1 reads SQVTM; CDR2 reads ANQGSEA. V was pared by 6 bases and J by 6 bases, with 5 bases of the junction left unmatched. CDR3 in amino acids: CSVPGQGAHGYTF. The CDR3 region has the DNA TGCAGCGTCCCGGGACAGGGGGCGCATGGCTACACCTTC.

The chain links TRBV27 to TRBJ1-1, with D possibly matching TRBD1 (6 bases). V was clipped by 6 bases and J by 5 bases, with 13 bases between them. CDR1 and CDR2 from the germline V gene are MNHEY and SMNVEV (reference sequence). This CDR3 is 13 amino acids long. This CDR3 is CASSITGLTEAFF. The DNA for the CDR3 is TGTGCCAGCAGCATCACAGGGTTAACTGAAGCTTTCTTT.

The chain joins TRBV7-6 to TRBJ2-1; TRBD2 matches 8 bases. CDR3 length: 15 residues. Germline trimming cut 5 bases from V and 9 bases from J; bases unmatched to any gene: 12. The germline gives CDR1 SGHVS, CDR2 FNYEAQ. In nucleotides, the CDR3 is TGTGCCAGCAGCCCTTTGGGACTAGGTGGAGCTGAGCAGTTCTTC. This translates into CASSPLGLGGAEQFF.

CDR3 in amino acids: CASSYIGDIYEQYF. The CDR3, as DNA: TGTGCCAGCAGTTATATTGGGGACATCTACGAGCAGTACTTC. The genes are TRBV6-5 and TRBJ2-7; D possibly corresponds to TRBD1 (6 bases). Germline V gene lookup returns CDR1 MNHEY and CDR2 SVGAGI. Trimming stripped 3 bases from V and 3 bases from J, with 12 bases between. The CDR3 consists of 14 residues.

The chain uses TRBV5-6 and TRBJ2-1, with 13 bases aligning to TRBD2. CDR1 SGHDT and CDR2 YYEEEE come from the germline V gene. This CDR3 spans 18 amino acids. The junction had 8 bases not matched to a gene; V was cut back by 3 bases and J by 2 bases. CDR3 nucleotides: TGTGCCAGCAGCTCGGGACTAGCGGGACGAACTACCTACAATGAGCAGTTCTTC. Protein sequence: CASSSGLAGRTTYNEQFF.

The rearrangement joins TRBV21-1 to TRBJ2-3; no check of the table's D call, TRBD2, against the DNA was made. TRBV21-1 is reported as a pseudogene. The CDR3 runs 15 residues. Here the CDR3 DNA reads TGTGCCAGCAGCACCTTTTGGCCAGGGAGGGATACGCAGTATTTT. The encoded protein is CASSTFWPGRDTQYF.

The chain employs TRBV2 and TRBJ2-7; no reliable D call. The CDR3 loop spans 13 amino acids. Germline V gene lookup returns CDR1 SNHLY and CDR2 FYNNEI. V was shortened by 7 bases and J by 3 bases, with 13 bases between the two germline ends. The CDR3 region has the DNA TGTGCCAGCAAGTTCGCGGTCCGCTACGAGCAGTACTTC. It codes for CASKFAVRYEQYF.

This clone was seen a handful of times. The chain has TRBV30 and TRBJ1-1; D remains unclear. Germline loops: CDR1 GTSNPN, CDR2 SVGIG (reference sequence). CDR3 length: 18 amino acids. V lost 0 bases and J 1 base, leaving 21 bases between the germline ends. The CDR3 loop is CAWSVGLLQVAGNTEAFF. The DNA of the CDR3 is TGTGCCTGGAGTGTTGGGTTACTTCAGGTTGCGGGGAACACTGAAGCTTTCTTT.

CDR3 coding DNA: TGTGCCAGCAGCCTCAGGACAGGCCCTTATAATTCACCCCTCCACTTT. Translated: CASSLRTGPYNSPLHF. The chain uses TRBV14 and TRBJ1-6, with 7 bases matching TRBD1. This CDR3 contains 16 residues. Germline CDR1 and CDR2: SGHDN and FVKESK. V shed 4 bases and J 4 bases; nucleotides not matched to a gene: 7.

V is TRBV2 and J is TRBJ2-7; weak D call: TRBD1 (5 bases). Trimming took 8 bases from V and 4 from J, leaving 12 bases between them. This CDR3 has 12 amino acids. Germline V gene lookup returns CDR1 SNHLY and CDR2 FYNNEI. CDR3 bases: TGTGCCAGCTCGACGGACACTTACGAGCAGTACTTC. Translated: CASSTDTYEQYF.

For this clone: The sample has other DNA sequences that encode this CDR3 too. The V gene is TRBV19, the J gene TRBJ1-6; the match to TRBD1 covers 9 bases. The CDR3 sequence is 14 residues long. Germline trimming cut 4 bases from V and 6 bases from J; bases unmatched to any gene: 1. Germline V gene sequence: CDR1 LNHDA, CDR2 SQIVND (reference sequence). DNA of the CDR3: TGTGCCAGTAGTAGGGGACAGGGTAATTCACCCCTCCACTTT. Its translation: CASSRGQGNSPLHF. The variable domain in full, with the rest retrieved from reference TRBV19 and TRBJ1-6, is DGGITQSPKYLFRKEGQNVTLSCEQNLNHDAMYWYRQDPGQGLRLIYYSQIVNDFQKGDIAEGYSVSREKKESFPLTVTSAQKNPTAFYLCASSRGQGNSPLHFGNGTRLTVT.

The rearrangement uses TRBV6-4 and TRBJ1-2, with D perhaps matching TRBD1 (6 bases). Germline assignment: CDR1 MRHNA and CDR2 SNTAGT. CDR3 length: 14 amino acids. Trimming took off 3 bases at V and 7 bases at J, with 15 bases between the two ends. The CDR3 spells CASSEIGGRSGYTF. CDR3 DNA: TGTGCCAGCAGTGAAATCGGGGGGCGGAGTGGCTACACCTTC.

The CDR3 region is CASSLGYGRLNYGYTF. DNA of the CDR3: TGTGCCAGCAGCTTAGGTTATGGCAGACTTAACTATGGCTACACCTTC. The chain couples TRBV7-8 to TRBJ1-2; D call uncertain. CDR3 length equals 16 residues. The V end lost 1 base, the J end lost 1 base, and 13 bases lay between the germline ends. Germline V gene lookup returns CDR1 SGHVS and CDR2 FQNEAQ.

The gene calls are TRBV7-3 and TRBJ2-3, with 8 positions matching TRBD1. Germline V gene sequence: CDR1 SGHTA, CDR2 FQGTGA. Trimming at V came to 4 bases and at J to 3 bases, leaving 3 bases not matched to a gene. This CDR3 spans 14 amino acids. CDR3 amino acids: CASSSGQVTDTQYF. The DNA for the CDR3 is TGTGCCAGCAGCTCGGGACAGGTGACAGATACGCAGTATTTT.

The chain has TRBV7-6 and TRBJ1-1; possibly TRBD1 for D (5 bases). The CDR3 spans 14 residues. In germline, CDR1 is SGHVS, CDR2 FNYEAQ. Deletions cut 5 bases from V and 1 base from J, with 11 bases between. In nucleotides, the CDR3 is TGTGCCAGCAGCCAGGAGGGGTGGAACACTGAAGCTTTCTTT. This encodes CASSQEGWNTEAFF.

This sequence joins TRBV7-2 and TRBJ2-5; D not certain. The CDR3 has 12 amino acids. V lost 2 bases to trimming and J lost 5 bases, with 6 bases between them. The germline V gene has CDR1 SGHTA and CDR2 FQGNSA. CDR3 residues: CASSLTRETQYF. The CDR3 DNA is TGTGCCAGCAGCTTAACCCGGGAGACCCAGTACTTC.

This clone was seen just once. This sequence joins TRBV6-2 or TRBV6-3 and TRBJ2-7; D is perhaps TRBD2 (5 bases). Trimming cost V 2 bases and J 3 bases, with 11 bases left between them. The germline V gene has CDR1 MNHEY and CDR2 SVGEGT. This CDR3 contains 14 residues. CDR3 in amino acids: CASSYEGSFYEQYF. CDR3 coding DNA: TGTGCCAGCAGTTACGAGGGCAGTTTCTACGAGCAGTACTTC.

The chain links TRBV18 to TRBJ2-1; the match to TRBD1 covers 8 bases. Germline CDR1 KGHSH, CDR2 LQKENI. The V gene end was trimmed by 3 bases and the J gene end by 4 bases; junction bases not matched to a gene: 8. The CDR3 has 16 amino acids. The CDR3 loop is CASSPRQGTGYNEQFF. The CDR3 DNA is TGTGCCAGCTCACCTAGACAGGGGACGGGGTACAATGAGCAGTTCTTC.

In this sample, this clone turned up once. At the DNA level, this CDR3 is encoded by other sequences in the same sample as well. The DNA for the CDR3 is TGCGCCAGCAGCTTGGGGACTAGCGGGGGTCTCCAAGAGACCCAGTACTTC. Protein sequence: CASSLGTSGGLQETQYF. The chain links TRBV5-1 to TRBJ2-5, with 13 bases that match TRBD2. J was trimmed by 1 base and V by 0 bases; bases with no gene match: 3. Germline-derived CDR1 and CDR2 are SGHRS and YFSETQ. This CDR3 is 17 amino acids long. Drawing the rest from reference TRBV5-1 and TRBJ2-5, the complete variable domain is KAGVTQTPRYLIKTRGQQVTLSCSPISGHRSVSWYQQTPGQGLQFLFEYFSETQRNKGNFPGRFSGRQFSNSRSEMNVSTLELGDSALYLCASSLGTSGGLQETQYFGPGTRLLVL.

The chain links TRBV6-6 to TRBJ1-1, with TRBD1 identical over 8 bases. This CDR3 contains 15 residues. V lost 2 bases to trimming and J lost 2 bases; unmatched junction nucleotides: 4. Germline assignment: CDR1 MNHNY and CDR2 SVGAGI (reference sequence). CDR3 sequence reads: CASSYRQGINTEAFF. For the CDR3, the DNA is TGTGCCAGCAGTTACCGACAGGGGATTAACACTGAAGCTTTCTTT.

This clone was seen a few times. This chain links TRBV27 with TRBJ2-7, with 12 bases fitting TRBD1. CDR1 and CDR2 (germline): MNHEY, SMNVEV (reference sequence). Germline trimming cut 3 bases from V and 6 bases from J; bases unmatched to any gene: 3. This CDR3 is 14 amino acids long. The CDR3 DNA reads as TGTGCCAGCAGTTTGGGACAGGGGGCGGGCGAGCAGTACTTC. This codes for CASSLGQGAGEQYF.

The CDR3 nucleotides read TGTGCCAGCAGTACCAGGGGTAATCAGCCCCAGCATTTT. Encoded protein: CASSTRGNQPQHF. This rearrangement joins TRBV27 to TRBJ1-5; a possible D gene is TRBD1 (6 bases). Germline values: CDR1 MNHEY, CDR2 SMNVEV (reference sequence). CDR3 length: 13 amino acids. Trimming removed 5 bases at V and 4 bases at J, with 9 bases between.

This clone appeared many times. In DNA form, the CDR3 reads TGTGCCAGCAGCCCCTTCCCATCCACTAGCACAGATACGCAGTATTTT. Translation gives CASSPFPSTSTDTQYF. The chain joins TRBV7-9 to TRBJ2-3; D ambiguous. The germline gives CDR1 SEHNR, CDR2 FQNEAQ (reference sequence). The CDR3 has 16 residues. The V gene lost 5 bases and the J gene lost 0 bases, with 15 bases spanning the gap.

The J gene is TRBJ2-5, the V gene TRBV27, with TRBD1 as a possible D gene (6 bases). The V end lost 4 bases, the J end lost 4 bases, and 16 bases lay between the germline ends. Germline V lookup: CDR1 MNHEY, CDR2 SMNVEV (reference sequence). The CDR3 contains 15 residues. The CDR3 DNA follows: TGTGCCAGCAGTTCCCCTTTTGGGGGCGGAGAGACCCAGTACTTC. This translates into CASSSPFGGGETQYF.

The rearrangement joins TRBV3-1 (or the pseudogene TRBV3-2) to TRBJ2-3; D gene uncertain. Looked up from germline, CDR1 is LGHDT and CDR2 is YNNKEL (reference sequence). There are 15 residues in the CDR3. V shed 0 bases and J shed 3 bases, with 10 bases lying between them. The CDR3 protein is CASSQEVAVTDTQYF. The CDR3 DNA sequence: TGTGCCAGCAGCCAAGAGGTAGCCGTAACAGATACGCAGTATTTT.

This rearrangement joins TRBV9 to TRBJ2-5; the match to TRBD1 covers 7 bases. Germline CDR1 and CDR2: SGDLS and YYNGEE. V gave up 4 bases and J gave up 3 bases; unmatched junction bases: 9. The CDR3 length is 15 residues. In DNA form, the CDR3 reads TGTGCCAGCAGCCCCCGGGACAGTCATAAAGAGACCCAGTACTTC. Encoded protein: CASSPRDSHKETQYF. Drawing the rest from reference TRBV9 and TRBJ2-5, the complete variable domain is DSGVTQTPKHLITATGQRVTLRCSPRSGDLSVYWYQQSLDQGLQFLIQYYNGEERAKGNILERFSAQQFPDLHSELNLSSLELGDSALYFCASSPRDSHKETQYFGPGTRLLVL.

The V and J genes are TRBV12-3 or TRBV12-4 and TRBJ1-1; 9 positions agree with TRBD1. V trimming: 3 bases; J trimming: 9 bases; junction bases outside the gene matches: 2. The CDR3 is made up of 12 amino acids. DNA of the CDR3: TGTGCCAGCAGTTTCGGGACAGGGCAAGCTTTCTTT. Translated: CASSFGTGQAFF.

J is TRBJ2-2 and V is TRBV24-1; TRBD2 might be the D (7 bases). The germline V gene has CDR1 KGHDR and CDR2 SFDVKD. V gave up 2 bases and J gave up 3 bases, with 15 bases separating them. The CDR3 is made up of 17 amino acids. The DNA of the CDR3 is TGTGCCACCAGTGATTGGGGCGGGGGACACCACACCGGGGAGCTGTTTTTT. Its protein is CATSDWGGGHHTGELFF.

The CDR3 DNA is TGTGCCGCGGAGTCTAGATCCTACGAGCAGTACTTC. The encoded protein is CAAESRSYEQYF. The V gene is TRBV3-1 (or the pseudogene TRBV3-2), the J gene TRBJ2-7; D unresolved. Trimming stripped 11 bases from V and 1 base from J, with 12 bases between. CDR1 is LGHDT, CDR2 YNNKEL, per germline (reference sequence). The CDR3 totals 12 residues.